This entry describes one T cell receptor (beta chain). The clone's antigen remains unknown. Base qualities were left out, and no much larger clone turns up one base away. This entry is derived from a study of T cell responses to AZD1222 COVID-19 vaccine (dated by TCRdb to the early 2020s). In the study overall: TCR sequencing was performed for some 250 trial participants, of whom around 200 were given two doses of AZD1222 and some 25 were given two doses of MenACWY control vaccine. Trial participants were enrolled into age subgroups of 18-55, 56-69 and 70-plus years, which contained around 140, 26 and 57 TCR-sequenced participants, respectively.

Trimming takes 8 bases from V and 4 bases from J, and the germline ends sit 11 bases apart. There are 12 amino acids in the CDR3, from cysteine to phenylalanine inclusive. Just the 36-base CDR3 DNA is kept, in frame starting at base 1. CDR1 MNHEY and CDR2 SVGAGI are derived from the germline V gene. The CDR3 regions of human TCRbeta chains were subjected to immunosequencing. Per the original workflow: Repertoire TCRs were checked for matches against a reference library of SARS-CoV-2-specific TCRs that had been generated using the MIRA antigen-specificity platform. Breadth was defined as the fraction of unique TCRs that were SARS-CoV-2-associated. Depth was defined as the fraction of total T cells that were SARS-CoV-2-associated. Using the MIRA data, each spike-specific TCR was mapped to the spike region that the TCR reacts to and placed in a CD4 or CD8 class. Log10-transformed breadth and depth values were compared by one-way ANOVA with Sidak's multiple comparisons tests. TCRdb retrieved this table from immuneACCESS and kept in-frame rearrangements only. Not all clones are present; in checked studies, unresolved V genes account for under half, and no reason is known for the remainder. That table furnishes V, J and clone size, whereas the DNA furnished D and trimming. The sample has 150,000 or so clones on record, approximately 93% of them singletons. Of the sample, over 0.85% falls within the top ten clones.

The investigation overall reported the following: After two AZD1222 doses, both the breadth and the depth of spike-specific TCRs were significantly higher than at day 0 and than in MenACWY recipients. In the small 56-69-year group, the increase in depth fell short of significance, most likely because of low power. Because no samples from the day 14 peak response were available, repertoires could be characterized only after the peak T cell response. Conclusions about previously exposed vaccinees are limited because only six or seven AZD1222 recipients were SARS-CoV-2 seropositive at baseline. Reportedly, almost half of the unique spike-specific TCRs recognized epitopes lying outside the regions that are mutated in the B.1.351 and B.1.1.7 variants. The vaccine-associated CD4 TCRs covered the entire spike protein, and the dominant responses fell in regions 160-218 and 743-854. Most participants were white British and females outnumbered males, and the authors suggested that clonal diversity may have been underestimated.

The time point label on this specimen signifies: baseline before first vaccination. The label giving this sample's treatment or condition can be read as: meningococcal conjugate vaccine given as trial control. Vaccinee samples came from UK trials COV001 and COV002, including a single-blind randomized controlled phase 2/3 trial of AZD1222 (ChAdOx1 nCoV-19) in healthy adults. For TCRbeta chain sequencing, PBMC samples were collected from trial participants at day 0 and at day 28 after the second dose. The sequence was obtained from an adult in good health. This material consisted of peripheral blood, taken on day 0 of MenACWY control vaccination. The sequence links TRBV6-5 to TRBJ1-2; there is no confident call for the D gene. The DNA sequence follows: TGTGCCAGCCAGACCCCTGGCTATGGCTACACCTTC. Its amino acids are CASQTPGYGYTF.